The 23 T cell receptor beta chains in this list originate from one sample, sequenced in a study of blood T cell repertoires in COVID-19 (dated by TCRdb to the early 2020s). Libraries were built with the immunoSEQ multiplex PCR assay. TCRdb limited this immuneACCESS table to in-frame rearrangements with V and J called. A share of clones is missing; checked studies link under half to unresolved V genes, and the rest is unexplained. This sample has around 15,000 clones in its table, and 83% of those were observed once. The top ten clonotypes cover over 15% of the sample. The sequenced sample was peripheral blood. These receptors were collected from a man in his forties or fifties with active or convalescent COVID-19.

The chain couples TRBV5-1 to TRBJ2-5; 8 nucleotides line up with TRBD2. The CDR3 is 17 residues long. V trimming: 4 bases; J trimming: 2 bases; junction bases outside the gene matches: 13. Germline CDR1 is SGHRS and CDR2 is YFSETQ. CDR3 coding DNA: TGCGCCAGCAGCCCGGGATGGGAGCGGGGGACTCAAGAGACCCAGTACTTC. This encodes CASSPGWERGTQETQYF.

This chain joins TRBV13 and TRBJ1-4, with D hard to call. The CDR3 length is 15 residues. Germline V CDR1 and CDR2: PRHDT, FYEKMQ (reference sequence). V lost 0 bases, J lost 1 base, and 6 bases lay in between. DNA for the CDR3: TGTGCCAGCAGCTTAGGCCTAGTAACTAATGAAAAACTGTTTTTT. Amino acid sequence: CASSLGLVTNEKLFF.

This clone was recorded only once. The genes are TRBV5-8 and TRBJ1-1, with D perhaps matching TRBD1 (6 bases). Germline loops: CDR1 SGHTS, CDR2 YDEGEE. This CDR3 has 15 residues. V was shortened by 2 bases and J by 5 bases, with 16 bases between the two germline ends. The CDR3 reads CASSFFGGRGTEAFF. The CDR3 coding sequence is TGTGCCAGCAGCTTCTTCGGGGGGCGCGGGACTGAAGCTTTCTTT.

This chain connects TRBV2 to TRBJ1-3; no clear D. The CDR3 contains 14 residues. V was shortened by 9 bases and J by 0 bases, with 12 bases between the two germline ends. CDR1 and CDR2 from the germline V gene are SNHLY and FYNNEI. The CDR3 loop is CARTRGDSGNTIYF. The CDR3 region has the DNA TGTGCCAGGACCCGGGGTGACTCTGGAAACACCATATATTTT. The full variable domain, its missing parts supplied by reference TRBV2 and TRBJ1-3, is EPEVTQTPSHQVTQMGQEVILRCVPISNHLYFYWYRQILGQKVEFLVSFYNNEISEKSEIFDDQFSVERPDGSNFTLKIRSTKLEDSAMYFCARTRGDSGNTIYFGEGSWLTVV.

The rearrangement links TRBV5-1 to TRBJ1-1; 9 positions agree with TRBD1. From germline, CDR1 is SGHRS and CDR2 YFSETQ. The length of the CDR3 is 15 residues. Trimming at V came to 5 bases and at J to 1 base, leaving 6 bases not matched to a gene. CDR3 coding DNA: TGCGCCAGCAGAAAACGGACAGGGGAGAACACTGAAGCTTTCTTT. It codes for CASRKRTGENTEAFF.

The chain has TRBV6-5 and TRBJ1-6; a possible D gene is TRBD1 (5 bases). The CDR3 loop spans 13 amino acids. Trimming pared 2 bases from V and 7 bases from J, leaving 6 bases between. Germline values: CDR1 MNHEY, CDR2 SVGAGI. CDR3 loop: CASSYDRNSPLHF. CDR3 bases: TGTGCCAGCAGTTACGACAGAAATTCACCCCTCCACTTT.

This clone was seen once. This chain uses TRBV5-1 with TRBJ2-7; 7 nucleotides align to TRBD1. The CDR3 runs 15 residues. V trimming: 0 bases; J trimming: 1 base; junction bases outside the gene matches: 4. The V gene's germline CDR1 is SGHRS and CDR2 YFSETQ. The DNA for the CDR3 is TGCGCCAGCAGCTTGGGGGGGACAGCGTCCTACGAGCAGTACTTC. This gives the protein CASSLGGTASYEQYF. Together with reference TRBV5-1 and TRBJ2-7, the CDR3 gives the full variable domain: KAGVTQTPRYLIKTRGQQVTLSCSPISGHRSVSWYQQTPGQGLQFLFEYFSETQRNKGNFPGRFSGRQFSNSRSEMNVSTLELGDSALYLCASSLGGTASYEQYFGPGTRLTVT.

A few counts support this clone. CDR3 amino acids: CASSQDWGTGSSDTQYF. Here the CDR3 DNA reads TGTGCCAGCAGCCAAGATTGGGGGACAGGATCGTCAGATACGCAGTATTTT. J is TRBJ2-3 and V is TRBV4-2; 8 positions agree with TRBD1. Germline CDR1 reads LGHNA; CDR2 reads YNFKEQ. CDR3 length: 17 amino acids. The V and J ends lost 0 bases and 4 bases, in that order; junction bases with no gene match: 9.

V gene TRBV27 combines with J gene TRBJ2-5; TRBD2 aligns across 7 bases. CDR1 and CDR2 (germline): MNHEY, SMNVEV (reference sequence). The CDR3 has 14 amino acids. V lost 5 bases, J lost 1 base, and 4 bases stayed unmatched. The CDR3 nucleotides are TGTGCCAGCAGTCTTCTAGCGGCCCAAGAGACCCAGTACTTC. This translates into CASSLLAAQETQYF.

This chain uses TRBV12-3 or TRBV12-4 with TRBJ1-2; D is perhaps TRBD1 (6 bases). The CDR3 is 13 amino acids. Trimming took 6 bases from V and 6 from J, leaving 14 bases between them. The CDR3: CASRFSGGHGYTF. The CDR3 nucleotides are TGTGCCAGCAGGTTCAGTGGGGGCCATGGCTACACCTTC.

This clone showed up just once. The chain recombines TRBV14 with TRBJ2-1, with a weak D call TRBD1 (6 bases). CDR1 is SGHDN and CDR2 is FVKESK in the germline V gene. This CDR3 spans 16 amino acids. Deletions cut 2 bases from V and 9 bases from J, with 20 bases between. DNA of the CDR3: TGTGCCAGCAGCCAAATCATGACAGGTGTTGACGGTGAGCAGTTCTTC. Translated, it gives CASSQIMTGVDGEQFF.

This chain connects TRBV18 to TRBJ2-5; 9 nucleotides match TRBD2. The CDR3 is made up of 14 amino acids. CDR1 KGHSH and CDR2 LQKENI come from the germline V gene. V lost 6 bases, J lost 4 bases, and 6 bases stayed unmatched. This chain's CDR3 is CASSDSGGPETQYF. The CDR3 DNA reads TGTGCCAGCTCGGATAGCGGGGGCCCAGAGACCCAGTACTTC.

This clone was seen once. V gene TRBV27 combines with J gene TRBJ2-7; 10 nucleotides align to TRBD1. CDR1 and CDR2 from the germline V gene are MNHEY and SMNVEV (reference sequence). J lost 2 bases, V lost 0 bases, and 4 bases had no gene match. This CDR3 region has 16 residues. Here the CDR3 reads CASSLSGTGAPYEQYF. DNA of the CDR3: TGTGCCAGCAGTTTATCTGGGACAGGGGCCCCCTACGAGCAGTACTTC.

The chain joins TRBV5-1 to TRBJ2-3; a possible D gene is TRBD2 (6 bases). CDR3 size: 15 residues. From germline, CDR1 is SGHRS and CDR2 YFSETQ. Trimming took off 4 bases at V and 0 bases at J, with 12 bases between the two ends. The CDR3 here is CASSQFGGSTDTQYF. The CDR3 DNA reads TGCGCCAGCAGCCAATTCGGGGGAAGCACAGATACGCAGTATTTT.

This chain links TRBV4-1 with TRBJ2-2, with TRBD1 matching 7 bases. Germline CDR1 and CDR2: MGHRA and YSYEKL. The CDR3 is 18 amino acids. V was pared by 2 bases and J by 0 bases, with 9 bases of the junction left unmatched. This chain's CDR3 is CASSQSLRTGSNTGELFF. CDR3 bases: TGCGCCAGCAGCCAAAGCCTTAGGACAGGATCGAACACCGGGGAGCTGTTTTTT.

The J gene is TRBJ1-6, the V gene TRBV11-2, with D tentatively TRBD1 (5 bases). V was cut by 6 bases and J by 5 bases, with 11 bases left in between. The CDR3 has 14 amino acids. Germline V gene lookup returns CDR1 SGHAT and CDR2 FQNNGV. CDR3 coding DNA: TGTGCCAGCAGAAGGGGTTACAATAATTCACCCCTCCACTTT. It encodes CASRRGYNNSPLHF.

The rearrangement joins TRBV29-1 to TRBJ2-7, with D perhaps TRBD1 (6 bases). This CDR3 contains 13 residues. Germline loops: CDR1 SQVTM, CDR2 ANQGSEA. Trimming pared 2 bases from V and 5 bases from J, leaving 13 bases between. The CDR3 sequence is CSVENRGTHEQYF. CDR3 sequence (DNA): TGCAGCGTTGAAAATAGGGGGACCCACGAGCAGTACTTC.

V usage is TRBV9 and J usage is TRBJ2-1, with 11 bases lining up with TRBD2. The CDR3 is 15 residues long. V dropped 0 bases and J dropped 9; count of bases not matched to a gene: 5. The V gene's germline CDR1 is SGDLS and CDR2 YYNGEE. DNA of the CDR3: TGTGCCAGCAGCGTAGATAGCGGGGGGGCTGTTGAGCAGTTCTTC. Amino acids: CASSVDSGGAVEQFF.

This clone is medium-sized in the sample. The DNA for the CDR3 is TGTGCCAGCAGCCAAGATGTGCAGGGGGCCTATGGCTACACCTTC. This translates into CASSQDVQGAYGYTF. V is TRBV3-1 (or the pseudogene TRBV3-2) and J is TRBJ1-2, with 8 bases matching TRBD1. Germline lookup yields CDR1 LGHDT and CDR2 YNNKEL (reference sequence). The junction had 4 bases not matched to a gene; V was cut back by 0 bases and J by 4 bases. CDR3 length: 15 residues.

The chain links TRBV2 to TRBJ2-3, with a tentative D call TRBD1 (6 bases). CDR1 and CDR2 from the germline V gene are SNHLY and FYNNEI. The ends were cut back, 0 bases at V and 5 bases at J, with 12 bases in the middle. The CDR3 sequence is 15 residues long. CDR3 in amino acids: CASSEAGLGGDTQYF. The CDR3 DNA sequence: TGTGCCAGCAGTGAAGCTGGGCTAGGGGGAGATACGCAGTATTTT.

CDR3 DNA: TGTGCCAGCAGTTTATCAGTGAACACTGAAGCTTTCTTT. Translation: CASSLSVNTEAFF. The chain joins TRBV12-3 or TRBV12-4 to TRBJ1-1; unclear D gene. V lost 2 bases and J lost 0, with 4 bases in between. The CDR3 runs to 13 residues.

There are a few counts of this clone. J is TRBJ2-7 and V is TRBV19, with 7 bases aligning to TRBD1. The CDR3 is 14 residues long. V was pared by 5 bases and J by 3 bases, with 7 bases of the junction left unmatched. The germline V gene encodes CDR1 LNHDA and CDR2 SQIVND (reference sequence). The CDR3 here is CASSGEQGNYEQYF. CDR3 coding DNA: TGTGCCAGTAGTGGGGAACAGGGGAACTACGAGCAGTACTTC.

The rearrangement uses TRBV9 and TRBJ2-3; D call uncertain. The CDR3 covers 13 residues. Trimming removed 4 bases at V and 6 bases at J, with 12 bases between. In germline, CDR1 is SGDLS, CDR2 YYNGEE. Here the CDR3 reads CASSTLFGDTQYF. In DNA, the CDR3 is TGTGCCAGCAGCACTCTCTTCGGGGATACGCAGTATTTT.